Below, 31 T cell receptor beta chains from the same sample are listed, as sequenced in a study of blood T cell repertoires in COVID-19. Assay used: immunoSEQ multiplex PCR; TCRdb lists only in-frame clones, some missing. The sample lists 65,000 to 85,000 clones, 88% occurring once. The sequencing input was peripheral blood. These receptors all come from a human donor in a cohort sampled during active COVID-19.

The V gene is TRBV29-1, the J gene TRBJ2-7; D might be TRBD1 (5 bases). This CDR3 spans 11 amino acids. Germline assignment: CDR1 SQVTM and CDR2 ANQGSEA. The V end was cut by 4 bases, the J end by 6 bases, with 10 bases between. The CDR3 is CSVVRATEQYF. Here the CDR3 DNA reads TGCAGCGTTGTCAGGGCCACCGAGCAGTACTTC.

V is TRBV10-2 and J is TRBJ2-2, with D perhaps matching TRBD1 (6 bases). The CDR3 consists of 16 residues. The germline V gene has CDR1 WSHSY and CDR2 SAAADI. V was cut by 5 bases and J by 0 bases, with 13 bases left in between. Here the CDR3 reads CASSLSRGSNTGELFF. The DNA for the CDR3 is TGCGCCAGCAGTCTTAGCAGGGGATCGAACACCGGGGAGCTGTTTTTT.

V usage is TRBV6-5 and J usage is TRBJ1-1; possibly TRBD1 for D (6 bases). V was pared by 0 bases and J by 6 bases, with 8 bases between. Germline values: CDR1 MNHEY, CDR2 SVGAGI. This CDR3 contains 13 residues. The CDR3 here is CASSYSRQAEAFF. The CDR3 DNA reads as TGTGCCAGCAGTTACTCACGACAGGCTGAAGCTTTCTTT.

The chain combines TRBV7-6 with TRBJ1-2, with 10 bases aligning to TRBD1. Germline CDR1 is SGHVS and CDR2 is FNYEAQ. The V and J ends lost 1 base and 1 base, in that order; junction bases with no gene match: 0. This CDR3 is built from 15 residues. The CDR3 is CASSLGTGGNYGYTF. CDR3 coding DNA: TGTGCCAGCAGCTTAGGGACAGGGGGTAACTATGGCTACACCTTC.

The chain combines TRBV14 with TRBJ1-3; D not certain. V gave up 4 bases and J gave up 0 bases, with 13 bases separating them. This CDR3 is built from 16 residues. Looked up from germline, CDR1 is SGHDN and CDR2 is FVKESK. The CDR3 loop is CASSPFTESSGNTIYF. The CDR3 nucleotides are TGTGCCAGCAGCCCCTTTACAGAGAGCTCTGGAAACACCATATATTTT.

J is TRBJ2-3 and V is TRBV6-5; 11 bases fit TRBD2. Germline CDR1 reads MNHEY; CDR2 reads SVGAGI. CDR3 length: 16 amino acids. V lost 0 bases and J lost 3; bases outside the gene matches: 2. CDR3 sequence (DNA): TGTGCCAGCAGTTACTCCGGGACTAGCGGTACAGATACGCAGTATTTT. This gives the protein CASSYSGTSGTDTQYF.

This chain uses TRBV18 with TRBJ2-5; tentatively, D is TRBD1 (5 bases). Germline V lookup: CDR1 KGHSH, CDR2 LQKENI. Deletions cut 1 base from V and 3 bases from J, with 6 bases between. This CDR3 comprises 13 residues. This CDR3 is CASSPRQKETQYF. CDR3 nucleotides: TGTGCCAGCTCACCACGACAGAAAGAGACCCAGTACTTC. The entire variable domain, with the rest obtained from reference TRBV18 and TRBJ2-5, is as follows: NAGVMQNPRHLVRRRGQEARLRCSPMKGHSHVYWYRQLPEEGLKFMVYLQKENIIDESGMPKERFSAEFPKEGPSILRIQQVVRGDSAAYFCASSPRQKETQYFGPGTRLLVL.

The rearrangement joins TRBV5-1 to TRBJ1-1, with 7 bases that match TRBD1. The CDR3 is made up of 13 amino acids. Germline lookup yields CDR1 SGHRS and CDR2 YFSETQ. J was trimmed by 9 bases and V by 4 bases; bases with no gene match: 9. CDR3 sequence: CASSADKGQKAFF. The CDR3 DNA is TGCGCCAGCAGCGCTGACAAGGGACAGAAAGCTTTCTTT.

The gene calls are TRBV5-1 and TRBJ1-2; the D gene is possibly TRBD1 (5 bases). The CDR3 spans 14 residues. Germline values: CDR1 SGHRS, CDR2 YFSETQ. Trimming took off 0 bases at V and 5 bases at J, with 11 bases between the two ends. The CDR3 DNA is TGCGCCAGCAGCTTGGAGGGGCCGGAATATGGCTACACCTTC. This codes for CASSLEGPEYGYTF. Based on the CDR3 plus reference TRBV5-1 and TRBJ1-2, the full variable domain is KAGVTQTPRYLIKTRGQQVTLSCSPISGHRSVSWYQQTPGQGLQFLFEYFSETQRNKGNFPGRFSGRQFSNSRSEMNVSTLELGDSALYLCASSLEGPEYGYTFGSGTRLTVV.

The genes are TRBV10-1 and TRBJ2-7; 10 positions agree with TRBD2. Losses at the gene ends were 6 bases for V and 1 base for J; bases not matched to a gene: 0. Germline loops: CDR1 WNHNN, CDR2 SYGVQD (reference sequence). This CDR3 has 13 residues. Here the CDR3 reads CASRAGGSYEQYF. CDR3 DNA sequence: TGCGCCAGCAGAGCGGGAGGGTCCTACGAGCAGTACTTC.

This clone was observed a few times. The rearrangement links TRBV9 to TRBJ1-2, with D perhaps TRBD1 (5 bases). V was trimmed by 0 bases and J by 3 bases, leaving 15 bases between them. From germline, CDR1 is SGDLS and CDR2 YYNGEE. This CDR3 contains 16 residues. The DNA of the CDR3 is TGTGCCAGCAGCGTAGATGGGTGGGGAGGGGACTATGGCTACACCTTC. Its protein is CASSVDGWGGDYGYTF.

CDR3 sequence: CASSYSPGTNEKLFF. CDR3 nucleotide sequence: TGTGCCAGCAGTTACTCGCCAGGGACTAATGAAAAACTGTTTTTT. The rearrangement uses TRBV6-5 and TRBJ1-4; TRBD1 might be the D (5 bases). The germline gives CDR1 MNHEY, CDR2 SVGAGI. Deletions cut 0 bases from V and 2 bases from J, with 7 bases between. CDR3 size: 15 residues.

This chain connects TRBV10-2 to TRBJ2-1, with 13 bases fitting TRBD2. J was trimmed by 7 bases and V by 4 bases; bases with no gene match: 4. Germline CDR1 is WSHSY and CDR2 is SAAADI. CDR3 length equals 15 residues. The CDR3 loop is CASSGTSGRGNEQFF. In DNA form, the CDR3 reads TGCGCCAGCAGTGGGACTAGCGGGAGAGGGAATGAGCAGTTCTTC.

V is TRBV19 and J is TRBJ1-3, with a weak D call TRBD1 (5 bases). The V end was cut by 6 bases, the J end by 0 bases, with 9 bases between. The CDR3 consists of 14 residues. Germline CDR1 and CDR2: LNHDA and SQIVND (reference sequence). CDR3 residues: CASSDRASGNTIYF. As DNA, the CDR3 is TGTGCCAGTAGCGACAGAGCCTCTGGAAACACCATATATTTT. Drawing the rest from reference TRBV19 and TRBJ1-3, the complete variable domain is DGGITQSPKYLFRKEGQNVTLSCEQNLNHDAMYWYRQDPGQGLRLIYYSQIVNDFQKGDIAEGYSVSREKKESFPLTVTSAQKNPTAFYLCASSDRASGNTIYFGEGSWLTVV.

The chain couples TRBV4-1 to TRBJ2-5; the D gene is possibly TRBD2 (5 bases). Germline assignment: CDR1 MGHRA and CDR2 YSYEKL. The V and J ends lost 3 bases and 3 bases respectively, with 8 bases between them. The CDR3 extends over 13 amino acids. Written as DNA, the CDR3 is TGCGCCAGCAGCCAGATGGGAGAAGAGACCCAGTACTTC. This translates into CASSQMGEETQYF.

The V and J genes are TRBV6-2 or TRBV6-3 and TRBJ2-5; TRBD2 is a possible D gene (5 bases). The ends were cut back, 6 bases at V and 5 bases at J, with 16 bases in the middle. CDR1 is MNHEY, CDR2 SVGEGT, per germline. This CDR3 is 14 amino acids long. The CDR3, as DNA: TGTGCCAGCAGCCCCCGGACTTTGCGGGAGACCCAGTACTTC. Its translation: CASSPRTLRETQYF.

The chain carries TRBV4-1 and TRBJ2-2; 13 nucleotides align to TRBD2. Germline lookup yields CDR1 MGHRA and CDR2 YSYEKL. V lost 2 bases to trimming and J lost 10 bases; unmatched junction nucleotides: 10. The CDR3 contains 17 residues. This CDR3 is CASSQPTSGRMFVELFF. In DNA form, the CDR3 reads TGCGCCAGCAGCCAACCGACTAGCGGGAGGATGTTTGTGGAGCTGTTTTTT.

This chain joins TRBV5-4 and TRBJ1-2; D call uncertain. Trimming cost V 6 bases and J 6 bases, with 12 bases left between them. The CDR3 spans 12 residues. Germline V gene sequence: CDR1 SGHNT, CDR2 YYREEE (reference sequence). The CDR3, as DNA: TGTGCCAGCACCCGAGATAGTGATGGCTACACCTTC. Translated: CASTRDSDGYTF.

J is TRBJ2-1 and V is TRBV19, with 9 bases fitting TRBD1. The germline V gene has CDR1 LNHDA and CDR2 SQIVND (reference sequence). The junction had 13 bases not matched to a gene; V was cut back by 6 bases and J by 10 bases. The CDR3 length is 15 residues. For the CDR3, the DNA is TGTGCCAGTAGCCCACAGGGGGCGCGAACGCCAGAGCAGTTCTTC. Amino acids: CASSPQGARTPEQFF.

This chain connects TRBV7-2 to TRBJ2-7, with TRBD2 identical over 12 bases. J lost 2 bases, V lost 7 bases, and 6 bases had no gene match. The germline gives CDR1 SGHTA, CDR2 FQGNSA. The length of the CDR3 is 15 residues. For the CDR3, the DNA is TGTGCCAGCACCCGACTAGCGGGAGCCCCCTACGAGCAGTACTTC. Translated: CASTRLAGAPYEQYF.

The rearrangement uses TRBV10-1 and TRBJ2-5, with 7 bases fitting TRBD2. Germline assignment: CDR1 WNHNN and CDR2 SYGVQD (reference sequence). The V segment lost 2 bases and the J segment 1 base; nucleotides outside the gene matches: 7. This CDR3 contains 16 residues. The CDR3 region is CASSEGGGKSQETQYF. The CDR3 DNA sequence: TGCGCCAGCAGTGAGGGGGGAGGGAAGTCCCAAGAGACCCAGTACTTC.

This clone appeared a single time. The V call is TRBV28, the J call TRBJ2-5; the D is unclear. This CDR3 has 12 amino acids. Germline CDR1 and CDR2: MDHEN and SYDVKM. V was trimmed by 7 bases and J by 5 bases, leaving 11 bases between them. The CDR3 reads CASTNPKETQYF. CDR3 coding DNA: TGTGCCAGCACTAACCCGAAGGAGACCCAGTACTTC.

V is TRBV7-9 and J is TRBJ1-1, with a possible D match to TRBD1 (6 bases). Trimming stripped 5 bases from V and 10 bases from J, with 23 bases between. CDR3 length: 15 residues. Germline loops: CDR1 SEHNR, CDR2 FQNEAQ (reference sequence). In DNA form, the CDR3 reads TGTGCCAGCAGCCCGAGTGGACAGTCTATCATTAGAGCTTTCTTT. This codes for CASSPSGQSIIRAFF.

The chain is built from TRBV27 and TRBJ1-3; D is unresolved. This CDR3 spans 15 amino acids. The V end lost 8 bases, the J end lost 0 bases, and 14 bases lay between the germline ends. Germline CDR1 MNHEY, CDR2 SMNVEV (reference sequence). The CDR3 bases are TGTGCCAGCGGGCCTGTGCCCGACTCTGGAAACACCATATATTTT. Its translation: CASGPVPDSGNTIYF.

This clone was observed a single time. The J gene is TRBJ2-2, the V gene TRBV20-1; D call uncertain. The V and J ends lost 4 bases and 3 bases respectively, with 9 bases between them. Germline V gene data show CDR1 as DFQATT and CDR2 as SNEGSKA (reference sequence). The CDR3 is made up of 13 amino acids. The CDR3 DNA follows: TGCAGTGCTAATGAGGCTTACACCGGGGAGCTGTTTTTT. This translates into CSANEAYTGELFF.

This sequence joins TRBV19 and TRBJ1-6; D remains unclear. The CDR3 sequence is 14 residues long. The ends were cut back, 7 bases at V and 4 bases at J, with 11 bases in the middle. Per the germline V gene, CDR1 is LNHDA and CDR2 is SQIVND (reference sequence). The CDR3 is CASTPTGYNSPLHF. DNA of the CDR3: TGTGCCAGTACCCCAACGGGGTATAATTCACCCCTCCACTTT.

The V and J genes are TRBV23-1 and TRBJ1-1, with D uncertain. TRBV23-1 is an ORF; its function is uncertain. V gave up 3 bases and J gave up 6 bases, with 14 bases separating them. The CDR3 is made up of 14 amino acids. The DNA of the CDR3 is TGCGCCAGCAGTCAGTCTGCGGGGTACTCTGAAGCTTTCTTT. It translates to CASSQSAGYSEAFF.

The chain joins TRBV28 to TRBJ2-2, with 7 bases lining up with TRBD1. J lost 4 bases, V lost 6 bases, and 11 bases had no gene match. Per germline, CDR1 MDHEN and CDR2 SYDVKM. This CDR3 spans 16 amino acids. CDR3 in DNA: TGTGCCAGCAGACCCTTGACAGGGCTAGGCACCGGGGAGCTGTTTTTT. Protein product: CASRPLTGLGTGELFF.

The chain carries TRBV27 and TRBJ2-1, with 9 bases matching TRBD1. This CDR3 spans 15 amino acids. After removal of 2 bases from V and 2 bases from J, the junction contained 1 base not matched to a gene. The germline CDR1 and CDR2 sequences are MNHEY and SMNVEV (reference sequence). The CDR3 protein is CASSLGTGTYNEQFF. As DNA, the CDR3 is TGTGCCAGCAGTTTAGGGACAGGGACCTACAATGAGCAGTTCTTC.

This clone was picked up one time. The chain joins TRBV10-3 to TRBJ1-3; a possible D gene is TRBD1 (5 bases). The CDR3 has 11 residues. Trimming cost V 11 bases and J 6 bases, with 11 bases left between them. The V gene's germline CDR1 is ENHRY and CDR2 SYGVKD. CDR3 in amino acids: CAVSRENTIYF. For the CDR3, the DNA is TGTGCCGTCTCCAGGGAAAACACCATATATTTT.

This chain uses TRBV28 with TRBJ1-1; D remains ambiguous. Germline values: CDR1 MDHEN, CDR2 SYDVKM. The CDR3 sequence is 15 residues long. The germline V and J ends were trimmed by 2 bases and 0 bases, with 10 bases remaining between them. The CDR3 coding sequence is TGTGCCAGCAGTTTAGGAGGCACCGTGAACACTGAAGCTTTCTTT. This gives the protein CASSLGGTVNTEAFF.